The count of the clone carrying this T cell receptor beta chain is one. Its cognate antigen is unknown. The sample comes from a study of Tregs in tolerant kidney transplant recipients. Recipients received nonmyeloablative bone marrow transplants from related graft donors, with transient mixed chimerism. The V gene lost 2 bases and the J gene lost 1 base, with 8 bases spanning the gap. The germline CDR1 and CDR2 sequences are SGHTA and FQGNSA. The CDR3 has 14 residues. Assay used: immunoSEQ multiplex PCR; TCRdb lists only in-frame clones, some missing. Found here are tens of thousands of clones, roughly 86% of them singletons; the top ten hold approximately 3.9%. Study conclusions and caveats: No direct test of biological reproducibility was done here.

The chain couples TRBV7-2 to TRBJ2-5, with D possibly being TRBD2 (6 bases). This clonotype was obtained from a human patient who received a combined kidney and bone marrow transplant. Some T cells may be supplied by the graft donor. The input for sequencing was CD4+ T cells from blood (PBMCs), taken 6 months after the transplant. The CDR3: CASSLRGIQETQYF. DNA for the CDR3: TGTGCCAGCAGCTTACGCGGGATCCAAGAGACCCAGTACTTC.